This T cell receptor (beta chain) is drawn from a study of cytomegalovirus exposure and HLA in healthy donors. Study-wide points: Links to common viral pathogens appeared, in a later analysis, for several of the most significant clusters. Later analysis demonstrated an association between a missense DCLRE1C variant and TCR beta V- and J-gene trimming.

Germline V gene data show CDR1 as GTSNPN and CDR2 as SVGIG (reference sequence). V shed 0 bases and J shed 0 bases, with 12 bases lying between them. This CDR3 spans 16 amino acids. Comment on this clone: Its antigen remains unidentified.

Primers: 60 Vbeta forward and 13 Jbeta reverse. Libraries were prepared by immunoSEQ multiplex PCR; TCRdb keeps only in-frame clonotypes and omits some of them. The top ten clones hold 0.2% to 0.3% of a sample with around 210,000 clones, 85% of them seen once. The sequenced sample consisted of PBMCs. The TCR comes from a girl under 10 years old in good health and CMV-seronegative. The chain uses TRBV30 and TRBJ1-5, with D perhaps TRBD1 (5 bases). CDR3 coding DNA: TGTGCCTGGAGTGTGAACGGGGGATCTAGCAATCAGCCCCAGCATTTT. Protein: CAWSVNGGSSNQPQHF.